This T cell receptor beta chain was captured in a study of cytomegalovirus exposure and HLA in healthy donors. Findings of the study overall: The authors later linked a missense DCLRE1C variant to TCR beta V- and J-gene trimming. Within an earlier analysis, most TCR beta V segments proved productive either about 90% or about 30% of the time.

This CDR3 is built from 14 residues. Losses at the gene ends were 5 bases for V and 4 bases for J; bases not matched to a gene: 7. Germline V CDR1 and CDR2: LNHNV, YYDKDF (reference sequence). The PCR contained 60 Vbeta and 13 Jbeta primers. Assay: immunoSEQ multiplex PCR; the TCRdb copy retains only in-frame clones and omits some. Of 150,000 to 200,000 clones listed, about 80% are singletons. As concerns this clone: Antigen: not known.

This sequence originates from a woman aged 40 to 50 in good health and CMV-seronegative. Sequences were obtained from PBMCs. The V gene is TRBV15, the J gene TRBJ2-5, with TRBD2 identical over 7 bases. Written as DNA, the CDR3 is TGTGCCACCAGCGCTACGTTAGCGGGAGAGACCCAGTACTTC. The encoded protein is CATSATLAGETQYF.